The rows below give T cell receptor beta chains drawn from one sample of a study of OX40 agonist ivuxolimab in advanced cancers. The data were produced by immunoSEQ multiplex PCR, yet TCRdb's version contains in-frame clones alone and is incomplete. The sample lists over 35,000 clones; 85% to 90% were seen once. The material was CD4+ or CD8+ T cells sorted from blood, obtained in a trial of the OX40 agonist ivuxolimab. The receptors originated from an adult with an advanced solid tumor such as melanoma, head and neck, liver or kidney cancer. Each CDR3 is given with its conserved first and last residue. A D gene is named only where the DNA matches it firmly. Clone size appears in some rows only: once, few, many, or a class for an expanded clone.

V gene: TRBV10-3
D gene: .
J gene: TRBJ1-5
clone size: .
CDR3 protein: CAISEREVGNQPQHF
CDR3 DNA: TGTGCCATCAGTGAGCGGGAAGTTGGCAATCAGCCCCAGCATTTT

V gene: TRBV7-9
D gene: .
J gene: TRBJ1-6
clone size: .
CDR3 protein: CASSLAPDSVSYNSPLHF
CDR3 DNA: TGTGCCAGCAGCTTAGCCCCAGACAGCGTCTCCTATAATTCACCCCTCCACTTT

V gene: TRBV5-1
D gene: TRBD2
J gene: TRBJ2-1
clone size: .
CDR3 protein: CASSLQTSGSGNEQFF
CDR3 DNA: TGCGCCAGCAGCTTGCAAACTAGCGGGTCTGGCAATGAGCAGTTCTTC

V gene: TRBV5-1
D gene: .
J gene: TRBJ2-7
clone size: .
CDR3 protein: CASSWGAGGEQYF
CDR3 DNA: TGCGCCAGCAGCTGGGGGGCCGGGGGCGAGCAGTACTTC

V gene: TRBV16
D gene: .
J gene: TRBJ1-2
clone size: .
CDR3 protein: CASSQSTSSNYGYTF
CDR3 DNA: TGTGCCAGCAGCCAATCGACGTCCAGTAACTATGGCTACACCTTC

V gene: TRBV14
D gene: TRBD1
J gene: TRBJ2-7
clone size: .
CDR3 protein: CASSLRGGTGRVYEQYF
CDR3 DNA: TGTGCCAGCAGCCTAAGGGGGGGGACAGGGAGAGTCTACGAGCAGTACTTC

V gene: TRBV19
D gene: TRBD2
J gene: TRBJ2-1
clone size: .
CDR3 protein: CASSMVAGGNEQFF
CDR3 DNA: TGTGCCAGTAGTATGGTAGCGGGAGGAAATGAGCAGTTCTTC

V gene: TRBV18
D gene: TRBD1
J gene: TRBJ1-1
clone size: once
CDR3 protein: CASSPRTGVVEAFF
CDR3 DNA: TGTGCCAGCTCACCACGGACAGGGGTGGTTGAAGCTTTCTTT

V gene: TRBV30
D gene: .
J gene: TRBJ1-2
clone size: few
CDR3 protein: CAWSVSSDNGYTF
CDR3 DNA: TGTGCCTGGAGTGTGAGTAGTGACAATGGCTACACCTTC

V gene: TRBV30
D gene: TRBD2
J gene: TRBJ2-4
clone size: .
CDR3 protein: CAWSEGLAGKNIQYF
CDR3 DNA: TGTGCCTGGAGTGAGGGACTAGCGGGCAAAAACATTCAGTACTTC

V gene: TRBV4-3
D gene: .
J gene: TRBJ2-5
clone size: .
CDR3 protein: CASSQDLGAGQETQYF
CDR3 DNA: TGCGCCAGCAGCCAAGATCTCGGGGCGGGCCAAGAGACCCAGTACTTC

V gene: TRBV11-1
D gene: .
J gene: TRBJ2-7
clone size: .
CDR3 protein: CASSALGEPGTQEEQYF
CDR3 DNA: TGTGCCAGCAGCGCATTAGGGGAGCCCGGAACGCAGGAAGAGCAGTACTTC

V gene: TRBV7-7
D gene: TRBD2
J gene: TRBJ2-3
clone size: .
CDR3 protein: CASSLGTSGGTDTQYF
CDR3 DNA: TGTGCTAGCAGCCTTGGGACTAGCGGGGGAACAGATACGCAGTATTTT

V gene: TRBV13
D gene: .
J gene: TRBJ1-6
clone size: once
CDR3 protein: CARPWGQQGIYNSPLHF
CDR3 DNA: TGTGCCAGGCCCTGGGGGCAGCAGGGGATTTATAATTCACCCCTCCACTTT

V gene: TRBV6-6
D gene: .
J gene: TRBJ1-5
clone size: .
CDR3 protein: CASSYSTGDTQPQHF
CDR3 DNA: TGTGCCAGCAGTTACTCGACTGGGGACACTCAGCCCCAGCATTTT

V gene: TRBV19
D gene: .
J gene: TRBJ1-1
clone size: .
CDR3 protein: CASSIVGSLRKAFF
CDR3 DNA: TGTGCCAGTAGTATAGTGGGCAGCTTAAGAAAAGCTTTCTTT